This TCR beta chain was profiled in a study of T cells in localized non-small cell lung cancer. Study conclusions and caveats: As only one tumor region underwent sequencing, heterogeneity remains possible. Of the tissues analyzed, uninvolved adjacent lung showed maximal T cell clonality, greater than tumor. Among blood samples, higher T cell density accompanied longer overall survival. Among the top 100 tumor clones, a median about 57 appeared in adjacent lung.

Measured with immunoSEQ multiplex PCR; TCRdb has only the in-frame clones, and not every one. Of 1,500 to 2,000 clones detected, around a third appear once; the ten largest clones hold about 12%. Germline V gene sequence: CDR1 MDHEN, CDR2 SYDVKM. This CDR3 has 15 residues. The germline V and J ends were trimmed by 2 bases and 4 bases, with 11 bases remaining between them. As to this clone: The antigen remains undetermined.

The sample consisted of lung tumor tissue, taken before any cancer treatment. The TCR sequence derives from a female donor older than 55 with stage I squamous cell lung carcinoma. This chain connects TRBV28 to TRBJ2-2; a weak D match, TRBD2 (5 bases). CDR3 nucleotide sequence: TGTGCCAGCAGTTTAGGACCAGGAGGCACCGGGGAGCTGTTTTTT. Residues: CASSLGPGGTGELFF. Looking up the rest from reference TRBV28 and TRBJ2-2 gives the full variable domain: DVKVTQSSRYLVKRTGEKVFLECVQDMDHENMFWYRQDPGLGLRLIYFSYDVKMKEKGDIPEGYSVSREKKERFSLILESASTNQTSMYLCASSLGPGGTGELFFGEGSRLTVL.